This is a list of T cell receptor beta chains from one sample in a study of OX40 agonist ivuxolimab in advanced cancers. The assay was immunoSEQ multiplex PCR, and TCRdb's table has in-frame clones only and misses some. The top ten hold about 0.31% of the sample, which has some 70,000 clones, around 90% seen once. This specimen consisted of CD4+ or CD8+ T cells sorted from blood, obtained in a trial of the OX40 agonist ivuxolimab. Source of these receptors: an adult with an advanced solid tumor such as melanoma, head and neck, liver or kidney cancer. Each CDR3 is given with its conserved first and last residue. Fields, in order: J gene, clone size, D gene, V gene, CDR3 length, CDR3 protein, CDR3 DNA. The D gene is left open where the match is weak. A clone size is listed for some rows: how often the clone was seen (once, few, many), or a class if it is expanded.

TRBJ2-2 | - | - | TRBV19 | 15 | CASSTGTVPAGELFF | TGTGCCAGTAGTACAGGGACGGTACCAGCCGGGGAGCTGTTTTTT
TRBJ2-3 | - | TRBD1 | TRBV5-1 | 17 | CASSLIQGIINTDTQYF | TGCGCCAGCAGCTTGATACAGGGGATTATTAACACAGATACGCAGTATTTT
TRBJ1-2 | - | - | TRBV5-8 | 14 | CASSPRPGIYGYTF | TGTGCCAGCAGCCCTCGGCCAGGAATCTATGGCTACACCTTC
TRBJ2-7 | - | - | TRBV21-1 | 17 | CASSKARDRGNFYEQYF | TGTGCCAGCAGCAAAGCGAGGGACAGGGGGAATTTCTACGAGCAGTACTTC
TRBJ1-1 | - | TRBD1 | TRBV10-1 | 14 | CASSDNRGGTEAFF | TGCGCCAGCAGTGACAACAGGGGGGGAACTGAAGCTTTCTTT
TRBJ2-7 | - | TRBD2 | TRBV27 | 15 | CASSSQREVTYEQYF | TGTGCCAGCAGTTCCCAGCGGGAGGTTACCTACGAGCAGTACTTC
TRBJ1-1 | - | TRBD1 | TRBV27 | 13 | CASSRIQGPQAFF | TGTGCCAGCAGTCGAATACAGGGGCCTCAAGCTTTCTTT
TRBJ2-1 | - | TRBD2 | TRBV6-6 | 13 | CASSQHLAGLLFF | TGTGCCAGCAGTCAACACCTAGCGGGCCTACTGTTCTTC
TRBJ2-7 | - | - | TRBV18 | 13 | CASSPGQLYEQYF | TGTGCCAGCTCACCTGGACAGCTCTACGAGCAGTACTTC
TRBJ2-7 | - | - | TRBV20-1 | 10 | CSARLGEQYF | TGCAGTGCTAGACTGGGCGAGCAGTACTTC
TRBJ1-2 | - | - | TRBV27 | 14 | CATYTGTTNYGYTF | TGTGCCACCTACACCGGGACCACTAACTATGGCTACACCTTC
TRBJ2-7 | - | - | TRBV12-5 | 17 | CASGPPISDTRSYEQYF | TGTGCTAGTGGCCCCCCAATCTCGGACACACGCTCCTACGAGCAGTACTTC
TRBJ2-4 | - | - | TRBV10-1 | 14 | CASSDRIAKNIQYF | TGCGCCAGCAGTGATAGGATAGCCAAAAACATTCAGTACTTC
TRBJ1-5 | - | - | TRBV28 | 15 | CASSFVTLSNQPQHF | TGTGCCAGCAGTTTCGTGACACTTAGCAATCAGCCCCAGCATTTT
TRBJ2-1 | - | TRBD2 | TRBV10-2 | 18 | CASSDGLAGVRVYNEQFF | TGCGCCAGCAGTGATGGACTAGCGGGGGTTCGGGTCTACAATGAGCAGTTCTTC
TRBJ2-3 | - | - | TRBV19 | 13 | CASKRSSTDTQYF | TGTGCCAGTAAGCGTTCTAGCACAGATACGCAGTATTTT
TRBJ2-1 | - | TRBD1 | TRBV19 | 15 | CASSIRDSSYNEQFF | TGTGCCAGTAGTATCCGGGACAGTTCCTACAATGAGCAGTTCTTC
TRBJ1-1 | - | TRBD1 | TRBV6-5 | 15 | CASRQPTGSLAEAFF | TGTGCCAGCAGACAGCCGACAGGGTCTTTGGCTGAAGCTTTCTTT
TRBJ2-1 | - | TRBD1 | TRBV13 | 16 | CASSLGPGGSYNEQFF | TGTGCCAGCAGCTTAGGCCCAGGGGGCTCCTACAATGAGCAGTTCTTC
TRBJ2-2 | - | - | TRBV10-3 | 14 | CAISEQGNNGELFF | TGTGCCATCAGTGAACAGGGTAACAACGGGGAGCTGTTTTTT
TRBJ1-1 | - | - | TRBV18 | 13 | CASSPTGNTEAFF | TGTGCCAGCTCACCCACGGGGAACACTGAAGCTTTCTTT
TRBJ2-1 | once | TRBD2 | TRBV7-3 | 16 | CASSSRTSGSYNEQFF | TGTGCCAGCAGCTCCCGGACTAGCGGGAGTTACAATGAGCAGTTCTTC
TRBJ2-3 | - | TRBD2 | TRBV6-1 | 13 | CASSGLAGDTQYF | TGTGCCAGCAGCGGACTAGCGGGGGATACGCAGTATTTT
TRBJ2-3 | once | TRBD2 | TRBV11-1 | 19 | CASSLGGYSASGSTDTQYF | TGTGCCAGCAGCTTAGGAGGGTATTCGGCTAGCGGGAGCACAGATACACAGTATTTT
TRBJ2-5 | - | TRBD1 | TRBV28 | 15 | CASSLLGQGRETQYF | TGTGCCAGCAGTTTATTGGGACAGGGAAGGGAGACCCAGTACTTC
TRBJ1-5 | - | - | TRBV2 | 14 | CASSEGFSNQPQHF | TGTGCCAGCAGTGAGGGGTTTAGCAATCAGCCCCAGCATTTT
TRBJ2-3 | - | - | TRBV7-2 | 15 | CASSAQFGRTDTQYF | TGTGCCAGCAGCGCCCAATTCGGGCGCACAGATACGCAGTATTTT
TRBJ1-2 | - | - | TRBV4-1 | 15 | CASSQDRYATRGYTF | TGCGCCAGCAGCCAAGATCGGTACGCGACACGAGGCTACACCTTC
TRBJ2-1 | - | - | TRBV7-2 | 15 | CASSPTSIAFGEQFF | TGTGCCAGCAGCCCCACTAGTATCGCCTTCGGTGAGCAGTTCTTC
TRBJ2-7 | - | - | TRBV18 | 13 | CASSLATGYEQYF | TGTGCCAGCTCCCTGGCGACTGGCTACGAGCAGTACTTC
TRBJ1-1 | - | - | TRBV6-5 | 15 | CASSYSGTPNTEAFF | TGTGCCAGCAGTTACTCGGGGACACCGAACACTGAAGCTTTCTTT
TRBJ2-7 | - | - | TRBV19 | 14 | CASTPTGLGDEQYF | TGTGCCAGTACCCCGACAGGTCTAGGCGACGAGCAGTACTTC
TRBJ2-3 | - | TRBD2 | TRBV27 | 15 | CAGSLTSGGGDTQYF | TGTGCCGGCAGTTTAACTAGCGGAGGGGGAGATACGCAGTATTTT
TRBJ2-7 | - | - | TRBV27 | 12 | CASSARAGEQYF | TGTGCCAGCAGTGCACGGGCGGGGGAGCAGTACTTC
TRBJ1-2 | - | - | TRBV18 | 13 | CASSPQGDYGYTF | TGTGCCAGCTCACCGCAGGGTGACTATGGCTACACCTTC
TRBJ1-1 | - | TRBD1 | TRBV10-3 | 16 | CAACPPGQNMNTEAFF | TGTGCCGCGTGCCCGCCGGGACAGAATATGAACACTGAAGCTTTCTTT
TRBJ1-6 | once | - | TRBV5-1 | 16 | CASSPAVTGPNSPLHF | TGCGCCAGCAGCCCTGCTGTGACAGGACCGAATTCACCCCTCCACTTT
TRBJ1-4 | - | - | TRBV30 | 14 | CAWSETDPNEKLFF | TGTGCCTGGAGTGAAACAGACCCTAATGAAAAACTGTTTTTT
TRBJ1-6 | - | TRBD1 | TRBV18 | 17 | CASSPNTGQNYNSPLHF | TGTGCCAGCTCACCCAACACGGGACAGAATTATAATTCACCCCTCCACTTT
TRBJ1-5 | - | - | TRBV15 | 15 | CATSRGTNSNQPQHF | TGTGCCACCAGCAGAGGGACAAATAGCAATCAGCCCCAGCATTTT
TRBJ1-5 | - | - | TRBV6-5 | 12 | CASSEIGGQRHF | TGTGCCAGCAGTGAGATCGGGGGCCAAAGGCATTTT
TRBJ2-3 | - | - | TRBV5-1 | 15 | CASSQGQTSADTQYF | TGCGCCAGCAGCCAAGGACAGACTTCTGCAGATACGCAGTATTTT
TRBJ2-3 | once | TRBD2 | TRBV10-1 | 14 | CASGPSGSTDTQYF | TGCGCCAGCGGACCTAGCGGTAGCACAGATACGCAGTATTTT
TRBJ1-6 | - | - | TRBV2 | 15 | CASRGIAGDNSPLHF | TGTGCCAGCAGAGGCATCGCCGGGGATAATTCACCCCTCCACTTT
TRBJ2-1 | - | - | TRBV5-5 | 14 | CASSLPGRVNEQFF | TGTGCCAGCAGCCTCCCGGGCAGGGTCAATGAGCAGTTCTTC
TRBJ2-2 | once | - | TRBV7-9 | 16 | CASSLAWQGSTGELFF | TGTGCCAGCAGCTTAGCATGGCAGGGAAGCACCGGGGAGCTGTTTTTT
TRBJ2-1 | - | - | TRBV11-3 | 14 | CASSLAGAQNEQFF | TGTGCCAGCAGCTTAGCGGGAGCTCAGAATGAGCAGTTCTTC
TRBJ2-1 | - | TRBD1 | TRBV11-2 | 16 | CASSLLGTEFYNEQFF | TGTGCCAGCAGCCTCCTCGGGACAGAATTCTACAATGAGCAGTTCTTC
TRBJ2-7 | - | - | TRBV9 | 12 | CASSVGGYEQYF | TGTGCCAGCAGCGTAGGGGGGTACGAGCAGTACTTC
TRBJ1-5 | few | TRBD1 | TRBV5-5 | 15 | CASSRGQGLGQPQHF | TGTGCCAGCAGCCGGGGACAGGGGCTGGGTCAGCCCCAGCATTTT
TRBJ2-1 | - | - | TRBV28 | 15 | CASSLSGRGGNEQFF | TGTGCCAGCAGTTTAAGCGGCAGGGGCGGCAATGAGCAGTTCTTC
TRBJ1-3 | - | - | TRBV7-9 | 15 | CASSLVLGAGNTIYF | TGTGCCAGCAGCTTAGTACTCGGGGCTGGAAACACCATATATTTT
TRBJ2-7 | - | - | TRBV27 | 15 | CASSFEGGSGYEQYF | TGTGCCAGCAGTTTCGAGGGGGGTTCGGGCTACGAGCAGTACTTC